The 14 T cell receptor beta chains below come from one sample, sequenced in a study of shared clonotypes between healthy human individuals. TCRdb's copy holds only in-frame clones and misses some; the assay was immunoSEQ multiplex PCR. The table includes 2 million to 2.5 million clones, just under 95% detected once. The sequenced sample was naive CD4+ T cells from PBMCs. Subset: CD45RA+ positively selected. All receptors come from a man between 18 and 35 years old in good health. Some clones in this sample may be carry-over from other donors' samples.

Details on this clone: The same CDR3 also results from other DNA sequences found in this sample. V is TRBV5-4 and J is TRBJ2-7, with 7 bases fitting TRBD1. Germline assignment: CDR1 SGHNT and CDR2 YYREEE (reference sequence). The ends lost 4 bases at V and 1 base at J; junction bases unmatched: 5. The CDR3 is 14 residues long. The CDR3: CASSPRQGSYEQYF. The CDR3 DNA reads as TGTGCCAGCAGCCCGAGACAGGGATCCTACGAGCAGTACTTC.

CDR3: CASSPSPGRVQPQHF. The CDR3 DNA reads as TGTGCCAGCAGTCCCTCCCCGGGGAGAGTTCAGCCCCAGCATTTT. This chain uses TRBV28 with TRBJ1-5; D is unresolved. Germline CDR1 MDHEN, CDR2 SYDVKM. This CDR3 has 15 residues. Trimming stripped 5 bases from V and 6 bases from J, with 17 bases between. The entire variable domain, with the rest obtained from reference TRBV28 and TRBJ1-5, is as follows: DVKVTQSSRYLVKRTGEKVFLECVQDMDHENMFWYRQDPGLGLRLIYFSYDVKMKEKGDIPEGYSVSREKKERFSLILESASTNQTSMYLCASSPSPGRVQPQHFGDGTRLSIL.

The chain recombines TRBV2 with TRBJ1-2; TRBD1 matches at 7 bases. Looked up from germline, CDR1 is SNHLY and CDR2 is FYNNEI. Trimming cost V 6 bases and J 2 bases; bases outside gene matches: 6. The CDR3 consists of 14 residues. CDR3 protein: CASSRDSRNYGYTF. CDR3 in DNA: TGTGCCAGCAGCCGGGACAGCAGGAACTATGGCTACACCTTC.

The genes are TRBV6-5 and TRBJ2-1; D unclear. Trimming left V 0 bases short and J 6 bases short, with 9 bases between. The CDR3 extends over 14 amino acids. Germline V gene lookup returns CDR1 MNHEY and CDR2 SVGAGI. CDR3 protein: CASSYSIAVNEQFF. Here the CDR3 DNA reads TGTGCCAGCAGTTACTCGATTGCCGTCAATGAGCAGTTCTTC.

The V call is TRBV28, the J call TRBJ1-2; no clear D gene. CDR3 size: 12 residues. Germline V gene lookup returns CDR1 MDHEN and CDR2 SYDVKM. V was shortened by 5 bases and J by 7 bases, with 11 bases between the two germline ends. The CDR3 here is CASSVVVRGYTF. CDR3 DNA sequence: TGTGCCAGCAGTGTTGTGGTTCGTGGCTACACCTTC.

J is TRBJ2-7 and V is TRBV5-4; 11 nucleotides agree with TRBD2. With 4 bases clipped from V and 2 bases from J, the junction kept 5 bases outside the gene matches. This CDR3 comprises 15 residues. Germline V lookup: CDR1 SGHNT, CDR2 YYREEE (reference sequence). The CDR3 DNA is TGTGCCAGCAGCACCCGGACTAGCGGGCCCTACGAGCAGTACTTC. Protein: CASSTRTSGPYEQYF.

The CDR3 DNA is TGTGCCAGCAGCTCCACCGGGACTAGCGGAACATTCTCCTACAATGAGCAGTTCTTC. Encoded protein: CASSSTGTSGTFSYNEQFF. The genes are TRBV11-1 and TRBJ2-1, with TRBD2 matching 11 bases. Trimming took 4 bases from V and 0 from J; bases not matched to a gene: 11. This CDR3 region has 19 residues. Germline V lookup: CDR1 SGHAT, CDR2 FQDESV (reference sequence).

This clone was seen a single time. V and J are TRBV5-4 and TRBJ2-2; D remains ambiguous. Germline-derived CDR1 and CDR2 are SGHNT and YYREEE (reference sequence). V was trimmed by 0 bases and J by 3 bases, leaving 6 bases between them. This CDR3 spans 14 amino acids. The CDR3 region is CASSLDTYTGELFF. The CDR3 nucleotides are TGTGCCAGCAGCTTGGACACGTACACCGGGGAGCTGTTTTTT.

The V gene is TRBV9, the J gene TRBJ2-1, with 9 bases lining up with TRBD2. Germline assignment: CDR1 SGDLS and CDR2 YYNGEE. CDR3 length: 16 amino acids. V gave up 0 bases and J gave up 7 bases; unmatched junction bases: 8. CDR3 protein: CASSVVSLAGSNEQFF. Written as DNA, the CDR3 is TGTGCCAGCAGCGTAGTAAGCCTAGCGGGATCGAATGAGCAGTTCTTC.

The V call is TRBV6-1, the J call TRBJ1-2; D call uncertain. Germline V gene sequence: CDR1 MNHNS, CDR2 SASEGT. The CDR3 consists of 15 residues. V was trimmed by 2 bases and J by 4 bases, leaving 14 bases between them. The DNA of the CDR3 is TGTGCCAGCAGTGAAAGGAGGGTCAACACCTATGGCTACACCTTC. Translating gives CASSERRVNTYGYTF.

The rearrangement links TRBV30 to TRBJ2-5; 8 positions agree with TRBD2. Germline loops: CDR1 GTSNPN, CDR2 SVGIG (reference sequence). The length of the CDR3 is 15 residues. With 5 bases clipped from V and 2 bases from J, the junction kept 10 bases outside the gene matches. CDR3 region: CAWDAVTSGQETQYF. CDR3 nucleotide sequence: TGTGCCTGGGACGCAGTTACTAGCGGTCAAGAGACCCAGTACTTC.

The chain carries TRBV5-1 and TRBJ1-4; D is unresolved. The CDR3 is 14 residues long. From germline, CDR1 is SGHRS and CDR2 YFSETQ. V was clipped by 0 bases and J by 5 bases, with 8 bases between them. The CDR3 coding sequence is TGCGCCAGCAGCTTGGTCCGGCCGAATGAAAAACTGTTTTTT. Amino acid sequence: CASSLVRPNEKLFF.

The genes are TRBV6-5 and TRBJ1-2; 8 nucleotides match TRBD1. J was trimmed by 8 bases and V by 9 bases; bases with no gene match: 8. Germline V gene sequence: CDR1 MNHEY, CDR2 SVGAGI. This CDR3 region has 12 residues. The CDR3 loop is CASTDRVGGYTF. CDR3 coding DNA: TGTGCCAGTACGGACAGGGTCGGCGGCTACACCTTC.

The chain joins TRBV29-1 to TRBJ2-3; TRBD1 matches at 8 bases. The CDR3 spans 15 residues. Germline CDR1 and CDR2: SQVTM and ANQGSEA. V dropped 5 bases and J dropped 3; count of bases not matched to a gene: 10. CDR3 protein: CSVTGQGEVTDTQYF. In DNA form, the CDR3 reads TGCAGCGTTACCGGACAGGGTGAGGTGACAGATACGCAGTATTTT.